The rows below give T cell receptor beta chains drawn from one sample of a study of T cells after posttransplantation cyclophosphamide. Sequencing used immunoSEQ multiplex PCR; TCRdb keeps in-frame clones, though not all of them. The sample comprises under 15,000 clones, about 85% of which are singletons, and around 0.8% rests with the top ten. Sequencing input: memory CD4+ T cells sorted from PBMCs. The receptors come from a man aged 45-60 years in good health, CMV-negative, and a related stem cell transplant donor. The CDR3 runs from the conserved cysteine through the conserved F or W. Each record gives: clone size, D gene, V gene, J gene, CDR3 protein, CDR3 DNA. D genes are given only for firm matches. Some rows have no size entry. The others give once, few or many, or a class for an expanded clone.

few	NA	TRBV29-1	TRBJ1-1	CSYTTRSEAFF	TGCAGTTATACAACTAGGAGCGAAGCTTTCTTT
NA	NA	TRBV6-6	TRBJ2-3	CASSSRGSSEGTQYF	TGTGCCAGCAGTTCTCGCGGTAGCTCGGAGGGTACGCAGTATTTT
NA	NA	TRBV7-8	TRBJ1-2	CASSTGQSYGYTF	TGTGCCAGCAGCACCGGACAGAGCTATGGCTACACCTTC
NA	NA	TRBV27	TRBJ2-3	CASSFPGSTDTQYF	TGTGCCAGCAGTTTCCCGGGGAGCACAGATACGCAGTATTTT
NA	TRBD1	TRBV7-9	TRBJ2-7	CASSMTGGEDEQYF	TGTGCCAGCAGCATGACAGGGGGCGAGGACGAGCAGTACTTC
NA	TRBD1	TRBV5-1	TRBJ2-1	CASSLTGANNEQFF	TGCGCCAGCAGCTTGACAGGGGCAAACAATGAGCAGTTCTTC
NA	NA	TRBV11-2	TRBJ1-2	CASSSRQDYGYTF	TGTGCCAGCAGCTCCCGACAGGATTATGGCTACACCTTC
NA	TRBD2	TRBV14	TRBJ2-1	CASSQVPNSAGGSYNEQFF	TGTGCCAGCAGCCAAGTCCCCAATTCGGCGGGAGGGTCCTACAATGAGCAGTTCTTC
NA	TRBD1	TRBV4-2	TRBJ1-2	CASRTTGGVNGYTF	TGTGCCAGCAGGACGACAGGGGGTGTCAATGGCTACACCTTC
NA	TRBD1	TRBV7-9	TRBJ2-5	CASSRVVGTGQETQYF	TGTGCCAGCAGCCGGGTGGTTGGGACAGGCCAAGAGACCCAGTACTTC
NA	TRBD1	TRBV29-1	TRBJ2-3	CSAITGATDTQYF	TGCAGCGCCATCACAGGGGCCACAGATACGCAGTATTTT
NA	NA	TRBV7-6	TRBJ1-3	CASSLGAGRGNTIYF	TGTGCCAGCAGCTTAGGCGCCGGGAGGGGAAACACCATATATTTT
NA	NA	TRBV29-1	TRBJ2-7	CSVGPRADEQYF	TGCAGCGTTGGCCCCCGCGCGGACGAGCAGTACTTC
once	NA	TRBV4-2	TRBJ1-3	CASTLSRGSGNTIYF	TGTGCCAGCACCCTCTCCAGAGGCTCTGGAAACACCATATATTTT
NA	TRBD2	TRBV5-1	TRBJ2-1	CASSPGLPLDEQFF	TGCGCCAGCAGCCCGGGACTACCCCTCGATGAGCAGTTCTTC
NA	NA	TRBV5-5	TRBJ2-2	CASSNQVANTGELFF	TGTGCCAGCAGCAACCAGGTCGCGAACACCGGGGAGCTGTTTTTT
NA	TRBD1	TRBV4-1	TRBJ1-1	CASSQVTGTANTEAFF	TGCGCCAGCAGCCAAGTTACCGGGACAGCGAACACTGAAGCTTTCTTT
NA	TRBD1	TRBV19	TRBJ1-2	CASSILLGTGGTGYTF	TGTGCCAGTAGTATCCTTCTAGGGACAGGGGGAACTGGCTACACCTTC
NA	TRBD2	TRBV7-2	TRBJ2-3	CASSLGGRADTQYF	TGTGCCAGCAGCTTAGGCGGGAGGGCAGATACGCAGTATTTT
few	TRBD1	TRBV5-1	TRBJ2-2	CASNAGGSTGELFF	TGCGCCAGCAACGCAGGGGGCAGCACCGGGGAGCTGTTTTTT
NA	NA	TRBV18	TRBJ1-1	CASSPPGNEGGAEAFF	TGTGCCAGCTCACCTCCGGGGAACGAAGGGGGGGCTGAAGCTTTCTTT
NA	NA	TRBV5-5	TRBJ1-4	CASSYMRGNEKLFF	TGTGCCAGCAGCTATATGAGGGGGAATGAAAAACTGTTTTTT
NA	TRBD2	TRBV5-4	TRBJ2-1	CASSDDPGTSGYNEQFF	TGTGCCAGCAGCGATGACCCGGGAACTAGCGGATACAATGAGCAGTTCTTC
NA	NA	TRBV5-1	TRBJ1-1	CASSLQGTEAFF	TGCGCCAGCAGCCTGCAGGGCACTGAAGCTTTCTTT